The entry that follows covers one T cell receptor beta chain sequence. This record belongs to a study of blood T cell repertoires in COVID-19. Background on the study: Sites across the United States, Italy and Spain contributed samples from acute and convalescent COVID-19. Sample material is recorded as cDNA or gDNA derived from T cells, B-cell-depleted T cells, or PBMCs.

V was clipped by 3 bases and J by 11 bases, with 22 bases between them. This CDR3 comprises 15 residues. Germline V gene data show CDR1 as DFQATT and CDR2 as SNEGSKA (reference sequence). Enrolment of Seattle patients took place during active infection, and they were followed longitudinally. Per the original data handling: Counts of nucleated cells, estimated from reference gene primer amplification, were obtained. Sequencing was performed with immunoSEQ multiplex PCR; in TCRdb, only in-frame clones are kept and a portion is missing. The DNA was the basis for D and trimming; V, J and clone size are from that table. This table has around 260,000 clones, approximately 85% appearing once.

The rearrangement joins TRBV20-1 to TRBJ1-4; D might be TRBD1 (6 bases). The TCR comes from a human donor with COVID-19, enrolled during active disease. The donor label of this sample is uncertain. Material for sequencing was peripheral blood. This CDR3 reads CSASELQGPEVKLFF. DNA of the CDR3: TGCAGTGCTAGTGAGTTACAGGGACCGGAGGTTAAACTGTTTTTT.